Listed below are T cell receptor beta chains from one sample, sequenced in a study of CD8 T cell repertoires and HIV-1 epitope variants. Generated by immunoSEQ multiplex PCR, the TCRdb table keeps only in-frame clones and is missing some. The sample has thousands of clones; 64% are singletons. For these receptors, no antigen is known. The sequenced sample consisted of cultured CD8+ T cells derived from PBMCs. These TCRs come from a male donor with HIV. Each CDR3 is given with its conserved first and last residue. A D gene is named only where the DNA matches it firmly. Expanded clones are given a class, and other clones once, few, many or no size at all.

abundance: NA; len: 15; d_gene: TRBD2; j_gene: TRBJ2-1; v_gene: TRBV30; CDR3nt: TGTGCCTGGAGTACTACTAGCGGGGGCTACAATGAGCAGTTCTTC; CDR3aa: CAWSTTSGGYNEQFF
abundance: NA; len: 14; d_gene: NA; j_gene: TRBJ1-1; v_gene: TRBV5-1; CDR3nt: TGCGCCAGCAGCTTTGGGTGGGAGAACACTGAAGCTTTCTTT; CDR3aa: CASSFGWENTEAFF
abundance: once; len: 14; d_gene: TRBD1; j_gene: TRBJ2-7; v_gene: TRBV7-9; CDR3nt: TGTGCCAGCAGGGTACAGGGGGCGAAATACGAGCAGTACTTC; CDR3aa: CASRVQGAKYEQYF
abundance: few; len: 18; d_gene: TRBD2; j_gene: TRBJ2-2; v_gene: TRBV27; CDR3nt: TGTGCCAGCAGTTTTACGACTAGCGGGAACTTAAACACCGGGGAGCTGTTTTTT; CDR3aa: CASSFTTSGNLNTGELFF
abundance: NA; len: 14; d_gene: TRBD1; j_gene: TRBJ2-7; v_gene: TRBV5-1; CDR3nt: TGCGCCAGCAGCTCGGGGACAGGGGGTACCGAGCAGTACTTC; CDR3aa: CASSSGTGGTEQYF
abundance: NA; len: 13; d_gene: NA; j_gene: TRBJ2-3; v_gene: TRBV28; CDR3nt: TGTGCCAGCAGTCTTGACTCAACAGATACGCAGTATTTT; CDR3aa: CASSLDSTDTQYF
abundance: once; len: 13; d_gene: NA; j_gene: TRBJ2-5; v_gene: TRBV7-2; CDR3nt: TGTGCCAGCAGCTTAGTACAAGGGGAGACCCAGTACTTC; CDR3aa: CASSLVQGETQYF
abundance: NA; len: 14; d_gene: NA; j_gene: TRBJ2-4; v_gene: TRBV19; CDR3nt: TGTGCCAGTAGTATGACAGGCCGTCAGTCCATTCAGTACTTC; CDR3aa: CASSMTGRQSIQYF
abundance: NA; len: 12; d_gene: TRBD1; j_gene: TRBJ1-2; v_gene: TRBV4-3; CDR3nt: TGCGCCAGCAGCCAAATGGACAGGGGTCACACCTTC; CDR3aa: CASSQMDRGHTF
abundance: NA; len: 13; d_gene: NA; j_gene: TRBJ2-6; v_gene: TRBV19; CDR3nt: TGTGCCAGTAGTCTGACTGGGGCCAACGTCCTGACTTTC; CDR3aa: CASSLTGANVLTF
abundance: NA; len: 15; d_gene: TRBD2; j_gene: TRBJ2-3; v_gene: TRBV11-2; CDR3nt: TGTGCCAGCAGATCTGGACTAGCGGGGGCAGATACGCAGTATTTT; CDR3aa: CASRSGLAGADTQYF
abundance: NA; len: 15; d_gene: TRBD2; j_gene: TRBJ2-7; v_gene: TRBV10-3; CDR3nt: TGTGCCATCAGTGAGTCGGGGAGCGGGACGGACGAGCAGTACTTC; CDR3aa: CAISESGSGTDEQYF
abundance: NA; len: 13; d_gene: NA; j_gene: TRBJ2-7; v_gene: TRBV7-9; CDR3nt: TGTGCCAGCAGCTTGAGGGAACTCTACGAGCAGTACTTC; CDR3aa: CASSLRELYEQYF
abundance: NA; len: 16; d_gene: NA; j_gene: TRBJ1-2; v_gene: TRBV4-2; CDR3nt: TGTGCCAGCAGCAAGGCCTACAAAGGTTGGACCTATGGCTACACCTTC; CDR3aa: CASSKAYKGWTYGYTF
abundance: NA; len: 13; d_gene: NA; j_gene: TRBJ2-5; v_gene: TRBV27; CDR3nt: TGTGCCAGCAAGGGAGGCCTCCAAGAGACCCAGTACTTC; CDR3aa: CASKGGLQETQYF
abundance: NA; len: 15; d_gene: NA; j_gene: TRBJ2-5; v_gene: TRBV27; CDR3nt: TGTGCCAGCAGTTTAACCGAAGGGGACGCAGAGACCCAGTACTTC; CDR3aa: CASSLTEGDAETQYF
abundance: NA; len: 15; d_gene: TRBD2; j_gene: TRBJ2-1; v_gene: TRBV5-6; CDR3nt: TGTGCCAGCAGCGGGGGCATAGCGGGAGTCTATGAGCAGTTCTTC; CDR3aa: CASSGGIAGVYEQFF
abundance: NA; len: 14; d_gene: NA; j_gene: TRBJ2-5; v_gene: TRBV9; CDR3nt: TGTGCCAGCAGCGTAGGGGCAGTTCTGGAGACCCAGTACTTC; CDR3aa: CASSVGAVLETQYF
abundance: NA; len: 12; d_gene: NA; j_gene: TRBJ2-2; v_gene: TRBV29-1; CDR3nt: TGCAGCGTCTTGAAGGGCACCGGGGAGCTGTTTTTT; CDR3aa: CSVLKGTGELFF
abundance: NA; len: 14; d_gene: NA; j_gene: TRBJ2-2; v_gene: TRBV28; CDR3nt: TGTGCCAGCAGTTTTACGGGGGCGACCGGGGAGCTGTTTTTT; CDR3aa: CASSFTGATGELFF
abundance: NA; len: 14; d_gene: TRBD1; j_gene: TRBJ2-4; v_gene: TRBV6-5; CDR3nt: TGTGCCAGCAGTCCCGGACAGGCCCAAAACATTCAGTACTTC; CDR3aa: CASSPGQAQNIQYF
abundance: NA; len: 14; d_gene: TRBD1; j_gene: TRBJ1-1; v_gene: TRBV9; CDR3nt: TGTGCCAGCAGCCCTACAGGGGGAGGTACTGAAGCTTTCTTT; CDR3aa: CASSPTGGGTEAFF
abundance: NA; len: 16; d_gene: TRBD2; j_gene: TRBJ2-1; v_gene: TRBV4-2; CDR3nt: TGTGCCAGCAGCCAAATTCCGGGGGGGACGGGCAATGAGCAGTTCTTC; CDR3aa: CASSQIPGGTGNEQFF
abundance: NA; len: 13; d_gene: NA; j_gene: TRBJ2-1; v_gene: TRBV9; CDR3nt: TGTGCCAGCAGCTCCCCGGAAGCCTTGGAGCAGTTCTTC; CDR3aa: CASSSPEALEQFF
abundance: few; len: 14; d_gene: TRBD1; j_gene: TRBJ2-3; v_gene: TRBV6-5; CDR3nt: TGTGCCAGCAGTGGGACAGGCGGGACAGATACGCAGTATTTT; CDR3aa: CASSGTGGTDTQYF
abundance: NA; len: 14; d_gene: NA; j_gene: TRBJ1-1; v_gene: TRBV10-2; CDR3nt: TGCGCCAGCAGCGACGGTAGTTTGAACACTGAAGCTTTCTTT; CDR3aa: CASSDGSLNTEAFF
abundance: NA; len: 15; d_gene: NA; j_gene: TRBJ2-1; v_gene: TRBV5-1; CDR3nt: TGCGCCAGCAGCTTAGACCATTACTCCTACAATGAGCAGTTCTTC; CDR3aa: CASSLDHYSYNEQFF
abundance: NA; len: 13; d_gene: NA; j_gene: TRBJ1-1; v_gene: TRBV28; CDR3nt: TGTGCCAGCAGCCCCTCTGGGTACACTGAAGCTTTCTTT; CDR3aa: CASSPSGYTEAFF
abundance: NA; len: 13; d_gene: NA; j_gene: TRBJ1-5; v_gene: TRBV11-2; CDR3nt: TGTGCCAGCAGCTTAAGGATGAATCAGCCCCAGCATTTT; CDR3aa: CASSLRMNQPQHF
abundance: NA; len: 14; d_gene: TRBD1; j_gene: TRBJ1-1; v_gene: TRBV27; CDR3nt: TGTGCCAGCGGCGACAGGGGCGGTAACACTGAAGCTTTCTTT; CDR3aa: CASGDRGGNTEAFF
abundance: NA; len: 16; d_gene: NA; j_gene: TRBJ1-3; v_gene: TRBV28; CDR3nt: TGTGCCAGCAGTTTGAGGGTTAGAGGGGTTGGAAACACCATATATTTT; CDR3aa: CASSLRVRGVGNTIYF
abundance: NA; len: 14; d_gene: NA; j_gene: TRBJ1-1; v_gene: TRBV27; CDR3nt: TGTGCCAGCAGTTTGGAAAGGGCGAACACTGAAGCTTTCTTT; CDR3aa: CASSLERANTEAFF
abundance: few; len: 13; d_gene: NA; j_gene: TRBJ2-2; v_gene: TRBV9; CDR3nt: TGTGCCAGCAGCGTAGAGACGGGATTGGAGCTGTTTTTT; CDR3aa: CASSVETGLELFF
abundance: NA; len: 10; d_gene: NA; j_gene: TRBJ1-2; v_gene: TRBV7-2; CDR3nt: TGTGCCAGCAGCCAGGGTGGCTACACCTTC; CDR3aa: CASSQGGYTF
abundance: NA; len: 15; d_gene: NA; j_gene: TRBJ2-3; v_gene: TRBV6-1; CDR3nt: TGTGCCAGCAGTGAAAGAGGACAGAGCACAGATACGCAGTATTTT; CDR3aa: CASSERGQSTDTQYF
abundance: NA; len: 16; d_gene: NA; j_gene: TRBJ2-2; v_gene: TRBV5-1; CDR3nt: TGCGCCAGCAGCTTGTCGAGCGCCCCGAACACCGGGGAGCTGTTTTTT; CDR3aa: CASSLSSAPNTGELFF
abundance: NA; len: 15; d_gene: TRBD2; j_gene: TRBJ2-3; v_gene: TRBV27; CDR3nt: TGTGCCAGCAGTCTAGCGGGAGGTAGGCCAGATACGCAGTATTTT; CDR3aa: CASSLAGGRPDTQYF